These 9 T cell receptor beta chains share one sample of origin, sequenced in a study of blood T cell repertoires in COVID-19. TCRdb keeps only in-frame clones here, not all; method: immunoSEQ multiplex PCR. The sample consists of more than 35,000 clones, nearly 90% of them appearing once. The sequenced sample was peripheral blood. The receptors come from a human donor in a cohort sampled during active COVID-19.

This sequence joins TRBV7-2 and TRBJ1-2; D uncertain. This CDR3 is built from 13 residues. Germline V gene sequence: CDR1 SGHTA, CDR2 FQGNSA. The V end lost 2 bases, the J end lost 8 bases, and 12 bases lay between the germline ends. The CDR3 protein is CASSLLGPYGYTF. CDR3 DNA sequence: TGTGCCAGCAGCTTATTGGGCCCTTACGGCTACACCTTC.

The gene calls are TRBV6-2 or TRBV6-3 and TRBJ2-1, with D unresolved. Trimming pared 6 bases from V and 1 base from J, leaving 7 bases between. From germline, CDR1 is MNHEY and CDR2 SVGEGT. The CDR3 is 13 residues long. Here the CDR3 DNA reads TGTGCCAGCAGCTCGACATCCTACAATGAGCAGTTCTTC. It specifies CASSSTSYNEQFF.

The chain uses TRBV7-9 and TRBJ1-5, with D perhaps TRBD1 (5 bases). The length of the CDR3 is 12 residues. Trimming removed 5 bases from V and 5 bases from J, with 7 bases in between. CDR1 and CDR2 from the germline V gene are SEHNR and FQNEAQ (reference sequence). CDR3 in amino acids: CASSRGDQPQHF. The CDR3 bases are TGTGCCAGCAGCCGGGGGGATCAGCCCCAGCATTTT.

CDR3 in DNA: TGTGCCAGCAGCCGGAGAGGAACAGGGCAGAACACTGAAGCTTTCTTT. As protein: CASSRRGTGQNTEAFF. V is TRBV4-2 and J is TRBJ1-1, with a tentative D call TRBD1 (6 bases). Germline CDR1 and CDR2: LGHNA and YNFKEQ. The length of the CDR3 is 16 residues. V was clipped by 4 bases and J by 1 base, with 16 bases between them.

This clone turned up a few times. The chain is built from TRBV7-9 and TRBJ1-1; a possible D gene is TRBD1 (5 bases). The CDR3 loop spans 15 amino acids. Germline CDR1 and CDR2: SEHNR and FQNEAQ (reference sequence). The V and J ends lost 5 bases and 8 bases respectively, with 21 bases between them. CDR3 loop: CASSGGGLVPGEAFF. CDR3 bases: TGTGCCAGCAGCGGCGGGGGGTTGGTCCCAGGAGAAGCTTTCTTT.

The rearrangement joins TRBV6-5 to TRBJ1-4, with 8 bases lining up with TRBD1. V lost 5 bases and J lost 6; bases outside the gene matches: 8. There are 15 residues in the CDR3. CDR1 and CDR2 from the germline V gene are MNHEY and SVGAGI. The CDR3 sequence is CASSHGQGIDEKLFF. For the CDR3, the DNA is TGTGCCAGCAGTCACGGACAGGGCATAGATGAAAAACTGTTTTTT.

The V call is TRBV4-1, the J call TRBJ2-3; 10 bases fit TRBD2. This CDR3 spans 19 amino acids. Germline trimming cut 4 bases from V and 1 base from J; bases unmatched to any gene: 14. CDR1 is MGHRA and CDR2 is YSYEKL in the germline V gene. The CDR3 DNA sequence: TGCGCCAGCAGCCGCGAGGGCGGTAGCGGGAGGCTCCGCACAGATACGCAGTATTTT. It yields the protein CASSREGGSGRLRTDTQYF.

With respect to this clone: Mismatch with germline at one junction end may stem from a read error. This chain links TRBV7-7 with TRBJ2-7; 7 nucleotides align to TRBD2. The CDR3 runs 17 residues. CDR1 SSHAT and CDR2 FNYEAQ come from the germline V gene (reference sequence). The CDR3 is CASSPVDWASGPYEQYF. DNA of the CDR3: TGTGCTAGCAGCCCTGTGGATTGGGCTAGCGGACCCTACGAGCAGTACTTC.

The chain uses TRBV5-1 and TRBJ2-3, with 9 bases that match TRBD1. In germline, CDR1 is SGHRS, CDR2 YFSETQ. CDR3 length: 14 residues. The J segment lost 4 bases and the V segment lost 0 bases, leaving 0 bases of the junction unmatched. In DNA, the CDR3 is TGCGCCAGCAGCTTGGGACAGGGGGCAGATACGCAGTATTTT. Its protein product is CASSLGQGADTQYF. The full variable domain, rest sourced from reference TRBV5-1 and TRBJ2-3, is KAGVTQTPRYLIKTRGQQVTLSCSPISGHRSVSWYQQTPGQGLQFLFEYFSETQRNKGNFPGRFSGRQFSNSRSEMNVSTLELGDSALYLCASSLGQGADTQYFGPGTRLTVL.